This TCR beta chain was sequenced for a study of tumor-infiltrating lymphocytes in localized non-small cell lung cancer. Study findings and constraints: TCRbeta sequencing showed higher T cell infiltration in tumors than uninvolved lung. Available tissue quantity limited TCR sequencing to a patient subset. IM1 and IM2 tumors showed no difference in T-cell fraction.

Clones were read by immunoSEQ multiplex PCR, and TCRdb kept only the in-frame ones, dropping some. The sample lists 7,300 or so clones; around 60% were seen once. CDR3 length equals 13 residues. Trimming stripped 6 bases from V and 2 bases from J, with 12 bases between. Germline CDR1 SGHRS, CDR2 YFSETQ. As concerns this clone: Its antigen is not identified.

The genes are TRBV5-1 and TRBJ2-7; D may be TRBD2 (6 bases). This receptor was obtained from a human donor with non-small cell lung cancer. Sequencing used uninvolved lung tissue not adjacent to the tumor. This CDR3 is CASNGGRAYEQYF. DNA of the CDR3: TGCGCCAGCAACGGGGGACGGGCCTACGAGCAGTACTTC.